These T cell receptor beta chains were read from a single sample in a study of T cell changes during pregnancy in multiple sclerosis. Sequencing used immunoSEQ multiplex PCR; TCRdb keeps in-frame clones, though not all of them. The sample includes approximately 80,000 clones, 85% to 95% of them seen just once. The input for sequencing was peripheral blood, taken in the second trimester of pregnancy. Source of these receptors: a female donor in good health, enrolled as a control in a pregnancy study. Both conserved end residues are part of each CDR3. The order of the fields is J gene, clone size, V gene, D gene, CDR3 DNA, CDR3 protein. D genes are given only for firm matches. Some rows have no size entry. The others give once, few or many, or a class for an expanded clone.

j_call: TRBJ2-3
clone_size: once
v_call: TRBV5-1
d_call: TRBD2
cdr3_nt: TGCGCCAGCAGCTACCTAGCGGGGACTGGAGATACGCAGTATTTT
cdr3_aa: CASSYLAGTGDTQYF

j_call: TRBJ2-4
clone_size: .
v_call: TRBV28
d_call: TRBD1
cdr3_nt: TGTGCCAGCAGTCCCAGGTCACAGGGGATAGCCAAAAACATTCAGTACTTC
cdr3_aa: CASSPRSQGIAKNIQYF

j_call: TRBJ1-4
clone_size: once
v_call: TRBV5-8
d_call: TRBD1
cdr3_nt: TGTGCCAGCAGCTTGGGGTTCAGGGGGCCAAGGGATGAAAAACTGTTTTTT
cdr3_aa: CASSLGFRGPRDEKLFF

j_call: TRBJ2-7
clone_size: .
v_call: TRBV28
d_call: .
cdr3_nt: TGTGCCAGCAGCCTCCGGACAGTCTCCTACGAGCAGTACTTC
cdr3_aa: CASSLRTVSYEQYF

j_call: TRBJ2-1
clone_size: .
v_call: TRBV2
d_call: TRBD2
cdr3_nt: TGTGCCAGCAGTGAACATCCGGCTAGCGGGACCGTATCCTACAATGAGCAGTTCTTC
cdr3_aa: CASSEHPASGTVSYNEQFF

j_call: TRBJ2-1
clone_size: .
v_call: TRBV6-5
d_call: TRBD2
cdr3_nt: TGTGCCAGCAGCCTCGGACTAGCGGGAAATGGGCAGTTCTTC
cdr3_aa: CASSLGLAGNGQFF

j_call: TRBJ2-5
clone_size: .
v_call: TRBV7-2
d_call: TRBD2
cdr3_nt: TGTGCCAGCAGCTTAGGACTAGCGGGAGTGGGGCGAGAGACCCAGTACTTC
cdr3_aa: CASSLGLAGVGRETQYF

j_call: TRBJ1-1
clone_size: .
v_call: TRBV6-5
d_call: .
cdr3_nt: TGTGCCAGCAGTTACTCGTCCCCGAGGGCTGAAGCTTTCTTT
cdr3_aa: CASSYSSPRAEAFF

j_call: TRBJ2-3
clone_size: .
v_call: TRBV25-1
d_call: TRBD2
cdr3_nt: TGTGCCAGCAGTGAATCGACTAGCGTTGGCACAGATACGCAGTATTTT
cdr3_aa: CASSESTSVGTDTQYF

j_call: TRBJ2-1
clone_size: .
v_call: TRBV2
d_call: .
cdr3_nt: TGTGCCAGCAGTGCCTTTGATCTTGACTTGGAGTATGAGCAGTTCTTC
cdr3_aa: CASSAFDLDLEYEQFF

j_call: TRBJ2-5
clone_size: .
v_call: TRBV10-1
d_call: .
cdr3_nt: TGCGCCAGCAGTGACAATAGCGGACCGCGGTGGGAGACCCAGTACTTC
cdr3_aa: CASSDNSGPRWETQYF

j_call: TRBJ1-2
clone_size: .
v_call: TRBV5-1
d_call: .
cdr3_nt: TGCGCCAGCAGTCGACAGGAGGTAACCGGGTCTAACTATGGCTACACCTTC
cdr3_aa: CASSRQEVTGSNYGYTF

j_call: TRBJ1-5
clone_size: .
v_call: TRBV6-1
d_call: TRBD1
cdr3_nt: TGTGCCAGCAGTGACTATACAGGGGGCAATCAGCCCCAGCATTTT
cdr3_aa: CASSDYTGGNQPQHF

j_call: TRBJ2-5
clone_size: .
v_call: TRBV7-2
d_call: .
cdr3_nt: TGTGCCAGCAGCCCCTCAAGAGTCCAAGAGACCCAGTACTTC
cdr3_aa: CASSPSRVQETQYF

j_call: TRBJ2-3
clone_size: .
v_call: TRBV7-2
d_call: .
cdr3_nt: TGTGCCAGCAGCTTAAAGCCCCGGAGGGACTTCGGCACAGATACGCAGTATTTT
cdr3_aa: CASSLKPRRDFGTDTQYF

j_call: TRBJ1-1
clone_size: .
v_call: TRBV6-5
d_call: TRBD1
cdr3_nt: TGTGCCAGCAGTAAACAGGGGCGGGACACTGAAGCTTTCTTT
cdr3_aa: CASSKQGRDTEAFF

j_call: TRBJ2-5
clone_size: .
v_call: TRBV25-1
d_call: .
cdr3_nt: TGTGCCAGCAGTGAATTCAGAGGAGCCCGAGAGACCCAGTACTTC
cdr3_aa: CASSEFRGARETQYF

j_call: TRBJ2-1
clone_size: .
v_call: TRBV6-6
d_call: .
cdr3_nt: TGTGCCAGCAGTTCACAGTCGCCCTCCTACAATGAGCAGTTCTTC
cdr3_aa: CASSSQSPSYNEQFF

j_call: TRBJ2-5
clone_size: once
v_call: TRBV6-1
d_call: .
cdr3_nt: TGTGCCAGCAGTAGGTGGGACGAGGGGGCCCAGTACTTC
cdr3_aa: CASSRWDEGAQYF